What follows are 20 T cell receptor beta chains derived from one specimen sequenced in a study of blood T cell repertoires in COVID-19. This table comes from immunoSEQ multiplex PCR, and its TCRdb copy is limited to in-frame clones, with some not included. The table has fewer than 350,000 clones, approximately 90% seen once. Source material: peripheral blood. These receptors all come from a young woman with COVID-19, enrolled during active disease.

The V and J genes are TRBV15 and TRBJ2-7; TRBD1 matches 7 bases. V was pared by 4 bases and J by 4 bases, with 7 bases of the junction left unmatched. CDR3 size: 14 residues. Per germline, CDR1 LNHNV and CDR2 YYDKDF (reference sequence). The CDR3 DNA follows: TGTGCCACCAGCATTACAACGACAGGGTACGAGCAGTACTTC. Translating gives CATSITTTGYEQYF.

DNA of the CDR3: TGTGCCAGCAGCCAGGCAATCGCCGGTTACAATGAGCAGTTCTTC. It translates to CASSQAIAGYNEQFF. The chain is built from TRBV13 and TRBJ2-1; the D is unclear. CDR1 is PRHDT, CDR2 FYEKMQ, per germline (reference sequence). V lost 5 bases to trimming and J lost 4 bases, with 15 bases between them. The CDR3 covers 15 residues.

The chain employs TRBV18 and TRBJ2-7; maybe TRBD1 (6 bases). Between the trimmed V and J ends, which lost 1 base and 4 bases, there was a span of 11 bases. The CDR3 contains 14 residues. Germline values: CDR1 KGHSH, CDR2 LQKENI. The chain's CDR3 is CASSPRARGYEQYF. Written as DNA, the CDR3 is TGTGCCAGCTCACCACGGGCCAGGGGTTACGAGCAGTACTTC.

CDR3 amino acids: CASSYLAANNEQFF. The CDR3 nucleotides are TGTGCCAGCAGTTATCTAGCGGCAAACAATGAGCAGTTCTTC. V usage is TRBV25-1 and J usage is TRBJ2-1, with 7 bases that match TRBD2. Trimming cost V 5 bases and J 5 bases; bases outside gene matches: 6. CDR1 and CDR2 (germline): MGHDK, SYGVNS. The CDR3 totals 14 residues.

The chain has TRBV10-1 and TRBJ2-7, with D tentatively TRBD1 (6 bases). The V end lost 9 bases, the J end lost 2 bases, and 20 bases lay between the germline ends. Germline assignment: CDR1 WNHNN and CDR2 SYGVQD (reference sequence). CDR3 length: 15 amino acids. CDR3 sequence: CARWTGCQGPYEQYF. Written as DNA, the CDR3 is TGCGCCAGGTGGACGGGGTGCCAGGGGCCCTACGAGCAGTACTTC.

The chain joins TRBV5-6 to TRBJ2-5; 8 bases agree with TRBD1. The CDR3 totals 13 residues. V was pared by 5 bases and J by 5 bases, with 5 bases of the junction left unmatched. Germline V gene lookup returns CDR1 SGHDT and CDR2 YYEEEE. The CDR3 protein is CASSQGASETQYF. The CDR3 DNA reads as TGTGCCAGCAGTCAGGGGGCAAGTGAGACCCAGTACTTC.

The chain combines TRBV15 with TRBJ2-7; a possible D gene is TRBD2 (5 bases). This CDR3 has 13 residues. Germline CDR1 LNHNV, CDR2 YYDKDF (reference sequence). Trimming removed 0 bases from V and 5 bases from J, with 8 bases in between. CDR3 residues: CATSRDGRDEQYF. The CDR3, as DNA: TGTGCCACCAGCAGAGATGGGCGGGACGAGCAGTACTTC.

The CDR3 here is CASRRTLNTGELFF. CDR3 DNA: TGTGCCAGCAGAAGGACACTTAACACCGGGGAGCTGTTTTTT. The chain has TRBV6-5 and TRBJ2-2; tentative D call: TRBD1 (5 bases). Germline CDR1 MNHEY, CDR2 SVGAGI. Trimming removed 6 bases from V and 2 bases from J, with 10 bases in between. This CDR3 has 14 residues.

This chain uses TRBV12-5 with TRBJ1-1; 7 bases align to TRBD1. V trimming: 0 bases; J trimming: 8 bases; junction bases outside the gene matches: 21. The CDR3 contains 19 residues. Germline V CDR1 and CDR2: LGHNT, FRNRAP. CDR3 DNA: TGTGCTAGTGGTTTGGTAAGGGGGCAGGCCACCCCAAAGGGGGGAGAAGCTTTCTTT. Its translation is CASGLVRGQATPKGGEAFF.

The V call is TRBV21-1, the J call TRBJ1-3; the D call in the table, TRBD1, was not verified against the DNA. TRBV21-1 is assigned pseudogene status. This CDR3 region has 15 residues. The CDR3 DNA sequence: TGTGCCAGCAGCAGACACAGGGCCTCTGGAAACACCATATATTTT. Translating it yields CASSRHRASGNTIYF.

The chain recombines TRBV21-1 with TRBJ2-7; the table's D call TRBD1 went unverified against the DNA. TRBV21-1 is reported as a pseudogene. The CDR3 extends over 13 amino acids. DNA for the CDR3: TGTGCCAGCAGCCGTGACATTATCGACGAGCAGTACTTC. It yields the protein CASSRDIIDEQYF.

The chain couples TRBV27 to TRBJ2-5; TRBD2 might be the D (5 bases). This CDR3 contains 14 residues. The V gene's germline CDR1 is MNHEY and CDR2 SMNVEV (reference sequence). Trimming left V 4 bases short and J 5 bases short, with 14 bases between. CDR3 DNA: TGTGCCAGCAGTTCGGGGTGGAGTCTCGAGACCCAGTACTTC. This codes for CASSSGWSLETQYF.

The chain carries TRBV18 and TRBJ1-1; D not certain. There are 15 residues in the CDR3. Per germline, CDR1 KGHSH and CDR2 LQKENI. Trimming cost V 8 bases and J 8 bases, with 24 bases left between them. CDR3 residues: CASRRGISERLEAFF. In nucleotides, the CDR3 is TGTGCCAGCCGAAGAGGCATTTCGGAGCGCCTGGAAGCTTTCTTT.

A single count supports this clone. This chain uses TRBV4-2 with TRBJ1-2, with a tentative D call TRBD1 (6 bases). This CDR3 has 16 residues. Per germline, CDR1 LGHNA and CDR2 YNFKEQ. Trimming removed 4 bases at V and 1 base at J, with 16 bases between. CDR3 DNA: TGTGCCAGCAGCCGGGGGGGAGCAGGGGTTAACTATGGCTACACCTTC. Translated: CASSRGGAGVNYGYTF.

The V gene is TRBV10-3, the J gene TRBJ1-5; weak D call: TRBD1 (6 bases). The germline CDR1 and CDR2 sequences are ENHRY and SYGVKD. Trimming removed 2 bases from V and 5 bases from J, with 13 bases in between. The CDR3 sequence is 15 residues long. The CDR3 here is CAISELGHKHQPQHF. The CDR3 DNA reads TGTGCCATCAGTGAGCTGGGACACAAACATCAGCCCCAGCATTTT.

V is TRBV7-9 and J is TRBJ1-5; 7 bases match TRBD1. This CDR3 contains 17 residues. Germline assignment: CDR1 SEHNR and CDR2 FQNEAQ (reference sequence). V was pared by 0 bases and J by 4 bases, with 9 bases of the junction left unmatched. CDR3 bases: TGTGCCAGCAGCTTAGCCGGGACGCCAGGGGGGAATCAGCCCCAGCATTTT. Residues: CASSLAGTPGGNQPQHF.

The chain employs TRBV5-4 and TRBJ1-1; TRBD1 matches 7 bases. The ends lost 4 bases at V and 5 bases at J; junction bases unmatched: 5. The V gene's germline CDR1 is SGHNT and CDR2 YYREEE (reference sequence). The CDR3 is 13 residues long. The DNA of the CDR3 is TGTGCCAGCAGCACAGGGGCGATGACTGAAGCTTTCTTT. Protein: CASSTGAMTEAFF.

The chain uses TRBV7-2 and TRBJ2-5, with D uncertain. From germline, CDR1 is SGHTA and CDR2 FQGNSA. Between the trimmed V and J ends, which lost 4 bases and 5 bases, there was a span of 11 bases. This CDR3 is built from 13 residues. In nucleotides, the CDR3 is TGTGCCAGCAGCTCCCAGGATCGGGAGACCCAGTACTTC. It is translated as CASSSQDRETQYF.

The chain recombines TRBV19 with TRBJ2-2, with a weak D call TRBD2 (5 bases). Trimming shortened V by 10 bases and J by 6 bases, and 18 bases separated the two germline ends. CDR1 LNHDA and CDR2 SQIVND come from the germline V gene (reference sequence). The CDR3 loop spans 14 amino acids. The CDR3 region is CATVPGNEAGELFF. CDR3 bases: TGTGCCACAGTTCCCGGGAATGAGGCCGGGGAGCTGTTTTTT.

V usage is TRBV18 and J usage is TRBJ2-7, with D possibly matching TRBD2 (6 bases). Germline CDR1 and CDR2: KGHSH and LQKENI. CDR3 size: 13 residues. V lost 5 bases to trimming and J lost 0 bases, with 8 bases between them. The CDR3 coding sequence is TGTGCCAGCTCAGGGACTGTCTCCTACGAGCAGTACTTC. This encodes CASSGTVSYEQYF.